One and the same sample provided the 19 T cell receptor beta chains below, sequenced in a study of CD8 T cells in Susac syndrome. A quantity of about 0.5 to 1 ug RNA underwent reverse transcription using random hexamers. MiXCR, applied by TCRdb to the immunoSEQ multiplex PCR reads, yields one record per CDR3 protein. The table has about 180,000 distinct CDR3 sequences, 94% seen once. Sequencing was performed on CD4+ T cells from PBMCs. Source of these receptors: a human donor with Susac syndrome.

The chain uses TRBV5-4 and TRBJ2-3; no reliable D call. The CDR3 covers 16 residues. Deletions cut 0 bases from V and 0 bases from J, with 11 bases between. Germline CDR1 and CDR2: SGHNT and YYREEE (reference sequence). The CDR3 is CASSLAQKTSTDTQYF. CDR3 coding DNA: TGTGCCAGCAGCTTGGCGCAGAAGACTAGCACAGATACGCAGTATTTT.

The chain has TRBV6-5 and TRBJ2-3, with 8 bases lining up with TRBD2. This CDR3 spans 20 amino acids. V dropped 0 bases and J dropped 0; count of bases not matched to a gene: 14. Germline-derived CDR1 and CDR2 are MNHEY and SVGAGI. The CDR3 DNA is TGTGCCAGCAGTTACTCCAAGGTCCCCGAAGCGGGGGATAGCACAGATACGCAGTATTTT. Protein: CASSYSKVPEAGDSTDTQYF.

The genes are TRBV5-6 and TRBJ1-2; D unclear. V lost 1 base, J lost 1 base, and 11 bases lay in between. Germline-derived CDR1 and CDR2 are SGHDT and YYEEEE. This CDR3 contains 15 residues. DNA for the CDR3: TGTGCCAGCAGCTTGCGGCAACCGGGTAACTATGGCTACACCTTC. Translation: CASSLRQPGNYGYTF.

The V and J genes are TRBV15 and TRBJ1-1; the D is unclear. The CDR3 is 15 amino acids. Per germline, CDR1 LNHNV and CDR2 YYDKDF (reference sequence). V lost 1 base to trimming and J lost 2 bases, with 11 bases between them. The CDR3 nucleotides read TGTGCCACCAGCAGAGGCCGGGCCTCAAACACTGAAGCTTTCTTT. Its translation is CATSRGRASNTEAFF.

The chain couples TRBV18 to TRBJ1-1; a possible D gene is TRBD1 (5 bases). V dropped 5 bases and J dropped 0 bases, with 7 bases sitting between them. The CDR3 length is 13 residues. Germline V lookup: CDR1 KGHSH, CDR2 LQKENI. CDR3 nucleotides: TGTGCCAGCTCAGGGGGAATGAACACTGAAGCTTTCTTT. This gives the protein CASSGGMNTEAFF.

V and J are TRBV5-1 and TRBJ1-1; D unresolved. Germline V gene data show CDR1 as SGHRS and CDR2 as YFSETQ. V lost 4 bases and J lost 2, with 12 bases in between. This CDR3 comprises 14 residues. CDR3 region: CASSEIGPNTEAFF. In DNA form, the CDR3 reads TGCGCCAGCAGCGAAATAGGGCCCAACACTGAAGCTTTCTTT. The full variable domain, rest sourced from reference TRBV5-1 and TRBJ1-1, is KAGVTQTPRYLIKTRGQQVTLSCSPISGHRSVSWYQQTPGQGLQFLFEYFSETQRNKGNFPGRFSGRQFSNSRSEMNVSTLELGDSALYLCASSEIGPNTEAFFGQGTRLTVV.

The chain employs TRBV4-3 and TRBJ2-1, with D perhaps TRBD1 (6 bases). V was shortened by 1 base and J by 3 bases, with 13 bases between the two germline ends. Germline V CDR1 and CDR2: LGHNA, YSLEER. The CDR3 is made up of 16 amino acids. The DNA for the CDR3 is TGCGCCAGCAGCCAAGCTACAGGGAGATACTACAATGAGCAGTTCTTC. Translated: CASSQATGRYYNEQFF.

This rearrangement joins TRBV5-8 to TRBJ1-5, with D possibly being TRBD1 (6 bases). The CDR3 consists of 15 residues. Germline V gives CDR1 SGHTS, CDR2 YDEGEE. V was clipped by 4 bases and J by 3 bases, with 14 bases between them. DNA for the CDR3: TGTGCCAGCAGCCCCGGACAGCTTGTCAATCAGCCCCAGCATTTT. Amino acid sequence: CASSPGQLVNQPQHF. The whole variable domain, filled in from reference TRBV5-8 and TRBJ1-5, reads EAGVTQSPTHLIKTRGQQATLRCSPISGHTSVYWYQQALGLGLQFLLWYDEGEERNRGNFPPRFSGRQFPNYSSELNVNALELEDSALYLCASSPGQLVNQPQHFGDGTRLSIL.

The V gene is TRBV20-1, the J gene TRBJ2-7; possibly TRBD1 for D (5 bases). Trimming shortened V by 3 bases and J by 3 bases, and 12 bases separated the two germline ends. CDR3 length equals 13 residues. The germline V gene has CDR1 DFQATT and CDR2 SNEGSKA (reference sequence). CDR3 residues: CSARKEGVYEQYF. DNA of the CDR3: TGCAGTGCTAGGAAGGAAGGGGTCTACGAGCAGTACTTC.

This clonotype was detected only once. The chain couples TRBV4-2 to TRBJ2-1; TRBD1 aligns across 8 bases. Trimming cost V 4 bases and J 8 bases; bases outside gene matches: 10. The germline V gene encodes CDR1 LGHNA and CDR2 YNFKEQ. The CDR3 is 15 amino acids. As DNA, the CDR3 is TGTGCCAGCAGCCTGAGGACAGGGTGGGGATATGAGCAGTTCTTC. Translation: CASSLRTGWGYEQFF.

The DNA for the CDR3 is TGCAGTGCTAGAGGGGCAGACAATCAGCCCCAGCATTTT. Protein sequence: CSARGADNQPQHF. This chain connects TRBV20-1 to TRBJ1-5, with D hard to call. This CDR3 is built from 13 residues. Trimming shortened V by 1 base and J by 3 bases, and 7 bases separated the two germline ends. Germline V CDR1 and CDR2: DFQATT, SNEGSKA (reference sequence).

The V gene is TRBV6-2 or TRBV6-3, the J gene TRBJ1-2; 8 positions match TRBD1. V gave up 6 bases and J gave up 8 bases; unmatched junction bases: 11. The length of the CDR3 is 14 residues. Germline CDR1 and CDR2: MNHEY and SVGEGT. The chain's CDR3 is CASSRTGNLEGYTF. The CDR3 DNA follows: TGTGCCAGCAGCCGGACAGGGAACCTCGAGGGCTACACCTTC.

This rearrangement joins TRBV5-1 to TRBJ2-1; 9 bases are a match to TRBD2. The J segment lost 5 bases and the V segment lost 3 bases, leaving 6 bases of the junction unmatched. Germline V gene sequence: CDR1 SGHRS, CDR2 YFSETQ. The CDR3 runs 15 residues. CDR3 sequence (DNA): TGCGCCAGCAGCTCTGGGGCTAGCGGGGACAATGAGCAGTTCTTC. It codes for CASSSGASGDNEQFF.

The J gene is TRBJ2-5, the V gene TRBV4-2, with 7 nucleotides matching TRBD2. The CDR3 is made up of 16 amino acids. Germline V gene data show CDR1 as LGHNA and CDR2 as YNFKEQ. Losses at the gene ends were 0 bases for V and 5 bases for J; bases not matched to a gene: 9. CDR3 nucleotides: TGTGCCAGCAGCCAAGAAGTTGGAAGCGGGGCTGAGACCCAGTACTTC. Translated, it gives CASSQEVGSGAETQYF.

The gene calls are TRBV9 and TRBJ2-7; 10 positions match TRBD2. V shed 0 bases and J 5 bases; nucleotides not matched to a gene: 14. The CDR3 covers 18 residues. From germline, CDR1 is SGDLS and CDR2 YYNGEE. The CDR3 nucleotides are TGTGCCAGCAGCGTAGCTGGGTTGAAGCGGGGGGGCCTCGACGAGCAGTACTTC. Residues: CASSVAGLKRGGLDEQYF.

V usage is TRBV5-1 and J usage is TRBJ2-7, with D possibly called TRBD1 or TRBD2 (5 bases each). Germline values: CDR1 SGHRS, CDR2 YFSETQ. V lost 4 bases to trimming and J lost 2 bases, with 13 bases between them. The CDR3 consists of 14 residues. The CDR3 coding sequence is TGCGCCAGCAGCACACGGGACGGAACCTACGAGCAGTACTTC. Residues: CASSTRDGTYEQYF.

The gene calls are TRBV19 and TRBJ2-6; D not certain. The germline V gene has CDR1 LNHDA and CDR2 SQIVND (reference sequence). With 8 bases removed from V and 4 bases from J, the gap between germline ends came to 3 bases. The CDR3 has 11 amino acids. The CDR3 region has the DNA TGTGCCAGTCAGGGGGCCAACGTCCTGACTTTC. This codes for CASQGANVLTF.

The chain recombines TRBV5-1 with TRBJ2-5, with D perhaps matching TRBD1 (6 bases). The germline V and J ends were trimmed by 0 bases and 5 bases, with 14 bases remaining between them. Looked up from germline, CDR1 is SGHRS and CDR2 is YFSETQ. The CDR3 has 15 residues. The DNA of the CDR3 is TGCGCCAGCAGCTTGGACAGGGTTATAACGGAGACCCAGTACTTC. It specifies CASSLDRVITETQYF.

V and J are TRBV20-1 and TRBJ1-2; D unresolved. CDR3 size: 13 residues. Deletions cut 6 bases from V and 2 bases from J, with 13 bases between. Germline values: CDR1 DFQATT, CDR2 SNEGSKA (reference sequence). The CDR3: CSALLGKNYGYTF. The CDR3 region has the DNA TGCAGTGCCCTCTTGGGGAAAAACTATGGCTACACCTTC.